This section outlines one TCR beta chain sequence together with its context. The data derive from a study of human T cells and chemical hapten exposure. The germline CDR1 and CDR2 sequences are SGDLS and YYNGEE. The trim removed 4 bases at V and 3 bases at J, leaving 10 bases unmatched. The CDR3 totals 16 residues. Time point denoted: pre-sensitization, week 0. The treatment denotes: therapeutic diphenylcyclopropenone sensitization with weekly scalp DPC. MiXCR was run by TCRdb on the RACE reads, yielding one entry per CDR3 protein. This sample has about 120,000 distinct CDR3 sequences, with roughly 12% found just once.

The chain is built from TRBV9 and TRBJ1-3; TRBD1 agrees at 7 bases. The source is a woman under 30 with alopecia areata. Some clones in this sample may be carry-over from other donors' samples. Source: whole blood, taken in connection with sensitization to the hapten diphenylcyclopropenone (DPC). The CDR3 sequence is CASSPRQGSNGNTIYF. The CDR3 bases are TGTGCCAGCAGCCCCCGACAGGGCAGCAATGGAAACACCATATATTTT.